The 4 T cell receptor beta chains presented below share a single source sample, sequenced in a study of T cell responses to AZD1222 COVID-19 vaccine. The repertoire was sequenced with immunoSEQ multiplex PCR; TCRdb's copy has only in-frame clones and lacks some. The sample includes around 140,000 clones, 93% of them seen just once. The sample in question was peripheral blood, obtained on day 0 of AZD1222 vaccination. The source is an adult in good health.

The CDR3 spells CASRLRRGPSTDTQYF. The CDR3, as DNA: TGTGCCAGCAGACTCAGGCGCGGGCCTAGCACAGATACGCAGTATTTT. The chain uses TRBV3-1 (or the pseudogene TRBV3-2) and TRBJ2-3, with a weak D call TRBD2 (5 bases). Germline V gene data show CDR1 as LGHDT and CDR2 as YNNKEL (reference sequence). V lost 6 bases, J lost 0 bases, and 16 bases lay in between. CDR3 size: 16 residues.

This clone was counted a single time. This chain connects TRBV4-1 to TRBJ2-1; 8 positions agree with TRBD2. This CDR3 is 16 amino acids long. Germline CDR1 MGHRA, CDR2 YSYEKL. V shed 1 base and J 2 bases; nucleotides not matched to a gene: 4. The CDR3 spells CASSQGYSGTYNEQFF. CDR3 nucleotides: TGCGCCAGCAGCCAAGGGTATAGCGGGACCTACAATGAGCAGTTCTTC.

The chain links TRBV27 to TRBJ1-2; D remains unclear. The CDR3 loop spans 14 amino acids. Germline CDR1 MNHEY, CDR2 SMNVEV (reference sequence). V lost 8 bases and J lost 3, with 16 bases in between. CDR3 sequence reads: CASALARGDYGYTF. The CDR3 DNA reads TGTGCCAGCGCGTTGGCCCGGGGAGACTATGGCTACACCTTC.

This CDR3 reads CASSLFSSYEQYF. CDR3 nucleotides: TGTGCCAGCAGTTTGTTCAGCTCCTACGAGCAGTACTTC. V and J are TRBV6-2 or TRBV6-3 and TRBJ2-7, with unresolved D. The CDR3 contains 13 residues. CDR1 MNHEY and CDR2 SVGEGT come from the germline V gene. V lost 4 bases, J lost 0 bases, and 7 bases lay in between.